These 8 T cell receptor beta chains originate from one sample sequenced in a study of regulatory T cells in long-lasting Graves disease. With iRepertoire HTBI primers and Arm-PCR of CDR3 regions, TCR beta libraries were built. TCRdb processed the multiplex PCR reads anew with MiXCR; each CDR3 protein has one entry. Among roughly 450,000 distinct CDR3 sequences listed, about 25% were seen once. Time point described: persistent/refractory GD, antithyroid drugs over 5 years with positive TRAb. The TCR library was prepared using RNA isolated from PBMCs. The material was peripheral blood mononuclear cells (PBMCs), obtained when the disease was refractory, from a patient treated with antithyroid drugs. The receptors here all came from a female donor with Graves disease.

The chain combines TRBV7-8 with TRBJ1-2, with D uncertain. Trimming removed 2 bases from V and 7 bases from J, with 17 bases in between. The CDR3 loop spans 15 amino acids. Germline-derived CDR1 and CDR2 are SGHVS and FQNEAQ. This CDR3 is CASSLRVMGVSGYTF. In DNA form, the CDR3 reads TGTGCCAGCAGCTTACGAGTCATGGGTGTCTCTGGCTACACCTTC.

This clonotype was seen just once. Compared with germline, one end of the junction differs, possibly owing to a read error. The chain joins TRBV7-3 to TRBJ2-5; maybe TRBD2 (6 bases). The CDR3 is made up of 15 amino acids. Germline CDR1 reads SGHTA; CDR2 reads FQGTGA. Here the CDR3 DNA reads TGTGCCAGCAGCTCGGAGGGGACCATACAAGGGACCCAGTACTTC. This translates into CASSSEGTIQGTQYF.

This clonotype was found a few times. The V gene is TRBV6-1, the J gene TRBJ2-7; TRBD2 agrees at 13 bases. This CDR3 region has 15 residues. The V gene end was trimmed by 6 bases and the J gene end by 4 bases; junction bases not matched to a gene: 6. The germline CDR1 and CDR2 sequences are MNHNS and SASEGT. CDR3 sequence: CASSGGTSGIYEQYF. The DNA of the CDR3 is TGTGCCAGCAGCGGGGGGACTAGCGGGATTTACGAGCAGTACTTC.

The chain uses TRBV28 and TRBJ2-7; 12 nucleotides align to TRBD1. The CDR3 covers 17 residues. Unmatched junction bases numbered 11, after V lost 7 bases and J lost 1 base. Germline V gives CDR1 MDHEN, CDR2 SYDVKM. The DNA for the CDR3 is TGTGCCAGCAATAAGGGGGGACAGGGGGCTTTTTCCTACGAGCAGTACTTC. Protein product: CASNKGGQGAFSYEQYF.

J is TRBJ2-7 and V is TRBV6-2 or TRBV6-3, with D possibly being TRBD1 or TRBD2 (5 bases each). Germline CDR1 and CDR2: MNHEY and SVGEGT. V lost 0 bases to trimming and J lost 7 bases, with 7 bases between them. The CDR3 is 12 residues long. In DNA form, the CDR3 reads TGTGCCAGCAGTTACTCTGAGGGGGAGCAGTACTTC. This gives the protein CASSYSEGEQYF.

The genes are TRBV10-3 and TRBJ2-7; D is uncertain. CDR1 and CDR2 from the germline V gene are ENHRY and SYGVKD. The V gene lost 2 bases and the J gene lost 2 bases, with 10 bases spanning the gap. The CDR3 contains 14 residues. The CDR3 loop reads CAISETRFPYEQYF. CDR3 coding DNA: TGTGCCATCAGTGAGACCAGGTTCCCCTACGAGCAGTACTTC.

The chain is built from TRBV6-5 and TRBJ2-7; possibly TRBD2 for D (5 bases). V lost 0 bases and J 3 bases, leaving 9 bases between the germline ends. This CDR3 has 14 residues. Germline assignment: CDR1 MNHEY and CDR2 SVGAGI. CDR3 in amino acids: CASSYSRDHYEQYF. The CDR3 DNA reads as TGTGCCAGCAGTTACTCCCGGGATCACTACGAGCAGTACTTC.

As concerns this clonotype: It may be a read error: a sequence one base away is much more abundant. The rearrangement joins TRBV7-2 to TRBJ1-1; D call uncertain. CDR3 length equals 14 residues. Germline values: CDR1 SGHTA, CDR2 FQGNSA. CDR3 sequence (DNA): TGTGCCAGCAGCTTAGAGGTGGGGAACACTGAAGCTCTCTTT. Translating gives CASSLEVGNTEALF.